This T cell receptor beta chain was captured in a study of blood T cell repertoires in COVID-19. Across the whole study: T cells, B-cell-depleted T cells, or PBMCs provided the cDNA or gDNA that served as material.

Trimming shortened V by 5 bases and J by 7 bases, and 18 bases separated the two germline ends. The CDR3 consists of 15 residues. Per germline, CDR1 MDHEN and CDR2 SYDVKM. Profiling relied on immunoSEQ multiplex PCR, and the TCRdb table lists in-frame clones only, not all of them. The top ten hold under 6% of the sample, which has 150,000 or so clones, less than 80% seen once. Specimen: peripheral blood. The chain combines TRBV28 with TRBJ1-5; TRBD1 is a possible D gene (6 bases). The clonotype comes from a woman of 80 years or more with active or convalescent COVID-19. The CDR3 reads CASSGGSYRIQPQHF. The DNA of the CDR3 is TGTGCCAGCAGTGGGGGCTCCTACCGGATCCAGCCCCAGCATTTT.